Below, 3 T cell receptor beta chains from the same sample are listed, as sequenced in a study of shared clonotypes between healthy human individuals. The repertoire was sequenced with immunoSEQ multiplex PCR; TCRdb's copy has only in-frame clones and lacks some. The sample lists millions of clones; roughly 93% were seen once. Material for sequencing was naive CD4+ T cells from PBMCs. The subset here: CD45RA+ positively selected. The receptors stem from a man between 18 and 35 years old in good health. Some clones in this sample may be carry-over from other donors' samples.

The chain uses TRBV5-1 and TRBJ2-4; D possibly matches TRBD1 or TRBD2 (5 bases each). Trimming took 4 bases from V and 0 from J, leaving 8 bases between them. There are 14 residues in the CDR3. Germline CDR1 and CDR2: SGHRS and YFSETQ. CDR3 amino acids: CASSHGTAKNIQYF. The CDR3 nucleotides are TGCGCCAGCAGCCATGGGACAGCCAAAAACATTCAGTACTTC.

As to this clone: The same CDR3 is also encoded by other DNA sequences in this sample. The chain uses TRBV5-1 and TRBJ2-1; 7 bases are shared with TRBD2. After removal of 0 bases from V and 4 bases from J, the junction contained 4 bases not matched to a gene. This CDR3 region has 15 residues. Germline V gene lookup returns CDR1 SGHRS and CDR2 YFSETQ. The CDR3 DNA reads as TGCGCCAGCAGCTTGGGTCTAGCGGCTTACAATGAGCAGTTCTTC. Amino acids: CASSLGLAAYNEQFF.

This chain connects TRBV5-4 to TRBJ2-2; 9 bases map to TRBD1. The germline V gene encodes CDR1 SGHNT and CDR2 YYREEE (reference sequence). J was trimmed by 1 base and V by 7 bases; bases with no gene match: 2. This CDR3 has 14 amino acids. The CDR3 reads CASEGQGNTGELFF. For the CDR3, the DNA is TGTGCCAGCGAGGGACAGGGGAACACCGGGGAGCTGTTTTTT.